This T cell receptor beta chain was profiled in a study of a mutant IDH1 vaccine in newly diagnosed glioma. Study overall: The start of vaccination came 4-6 weeks after radiotherapy alone, or with temozolomide cycles.

Time point defined: week 5, during vaccination. Every vaccine dose comprised 300 ug of mutant IDH1 20-mer peptide plus topical imiquimod. Germline CDR1 and CDR2: LNHDA and SQIVND (reference sequence). The CDR3 contains 13 residues. Trimming left V 4 bases short and J 2 bases short, with 8 bases between. The assay was immunoSEQ multiplex PCR, and TCRdb's table has in-frame clones only and misses some. The repertoire holds over 50,000 clones, with more than 80% as singletons. A word on this clone: Its antigen is as yet unknown. The sample holds other DNA sequences that translate to the same CDR3.

Sequences were derived from PBMCs, sampled from a glioma patient whose treatment included an IDH1 peptide vaccine. The receptor was isolated from a woman in her thirties or forties with glioma. The chain carries TRBV19 and TRBJ1-1; no clear D gene. The DNA for the CDR3 is TGTGCCAGTAGTACTGGGTTAAACACTGAAGCTTTCTTT. Protein sequence: CASSTGLNTEAFF.